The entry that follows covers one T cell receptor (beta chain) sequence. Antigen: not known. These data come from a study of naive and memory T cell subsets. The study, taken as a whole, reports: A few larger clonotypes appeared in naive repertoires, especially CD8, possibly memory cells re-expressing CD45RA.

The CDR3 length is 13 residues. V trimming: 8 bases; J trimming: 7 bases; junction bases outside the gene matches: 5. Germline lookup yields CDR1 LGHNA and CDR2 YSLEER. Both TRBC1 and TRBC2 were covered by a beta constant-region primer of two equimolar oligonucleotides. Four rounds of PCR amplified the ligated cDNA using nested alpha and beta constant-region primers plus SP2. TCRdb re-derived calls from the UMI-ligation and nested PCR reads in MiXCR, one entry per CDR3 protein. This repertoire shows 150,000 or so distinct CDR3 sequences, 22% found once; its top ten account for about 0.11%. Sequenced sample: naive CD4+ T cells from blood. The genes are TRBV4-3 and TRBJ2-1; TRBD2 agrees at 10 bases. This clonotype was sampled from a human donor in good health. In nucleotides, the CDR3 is TGCGCCAGCCGAGCGGGAGGGTTAAATGAGCAGTTCTTC. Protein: CASRAGGLNEQFF.